This T cell receptor beta chain was sequenced for a study of spatial heterogeneity in lung cancer. Across the whole study: Alpha-chain sequences were detected in numbers that were consistently lower than beta-chain sequences.

V dropped 0 bases and J dropped 4 bases, with 5 bases sitting between them. Germline V CDR1 and CDR2: MGHRA, YSYEKL. This CDR3 has 13 residues. The sample's time point: sample taken at primary tumor resection. Whole RNA, isolated from tumor, nontumor lung or frozen PBMC, was sequenced without prior sorting. Donation came from 70 or so patients with untreated early-stage non-small cell lung cancer. This clonotype turned up a few times. TCRdb redid the calling of the 5' RACE reads with MiXCR, one entry per CDR3 protein. This sample has 65,000 to 85,000 distinct CDR3 sequences, with roughly a fifth found just once.

The sample here was PBMCs, taken at surgery. V usage is TRBV4-1 and J usage is TRBJ2-3; D is undetermined. This sequence was found in a male donor with early-stage non-small cell lung cancer. In DNA, the CDR3 is TGCGCCAGCAGCCAAGATCGCCCAGATACGCAGTATTTT. Protein product: CASSQDRPDTQYF.